The 29 T cell receptor beta chains reported below all come from one sample, sequenced in a study of beta chain features in type 1 diabetes. TCRB transcripts that were expressed got sequenced, as all of the isolated RNA had been reverse transcribed. Only in-frame clones appear in the TCRdb table, and some are missing; sequencing was by immunoSEQ multiplex PCR. Seen here are fewer than 900,000 clones, roughly 16% observed once, and the top ten hold 0.02% to 0.03%. Sample: naive CD4+ T cells from blood. Receptor source: a woman under 30 in good health.

The chain recombines TRBV28 with TRBJ2-7; a possible D gene is TRBD1 (5 bases). Between the trimmed V and J ends, which lost 4 bases and 0 bases, there was a span of 19 bases. CDR3 length: 17 amino acids. Germline loops: CDR1 MDHEN, CDR2 SYDVKM. As DNA, the CDR3 is TGTGCCAGCAGTTCCCTCCAGACAGCATTGCGCTCCTACGAGCAGTACTTC. This codes for CASSSLQTALRSYEQYF.

About this clone itself: Within the sample, other DNA sequences also encode this same CDR3. The chain is built from TRBV20-1 and TRBJ2-5; no definite D call. CDR3 size: 10 residues. V lost 6 bases and J lost 1, with 3 bases in between. Germline V CDR1 and CDR2: DFQATT, SNEGSKA (reference sequence). DNA for the CDR3: TGCAGTGCCGTCCAAGAGACCCAGTACTTC. Its translation: CSAVQETQYF.

The chain combines TRBV4-2 with TRBJ2-1; TRBD2 agrees at 10 bases. CDR3 length: 16 residues. Trimming at V came to 0 bases and at J to 8 bases, leaving 7 bases not matched to a gene. Per germline, CDR1 LGHNA and CDR2 YNFKEQ. CDR3 DNA sequence: TGTGCCAGCAGCCAAGAATCTAGCGGGAGAGGTCATGAGCAGTTCTTC. Encoded protein: CASSQESSGRGHEQFF.

This rearrangement joins TRBV11-1 to TRBJ1-1; TRBD1 aligns across 7 bases. Per the germline V gene, CDR1 is SGHAT and CDR2 is FQDESV (reference sequence). This CDR3 spans 14 amino acids. The junction had 6 bases not matched to a gene; V was cut back by 4 bases and J by 4 bases. CDR3 in amino acids: CASSSTGLGTEAFF. The CDR3 DNA is TGTGCCAGCAGCTCGACAGGGTTAGGCACTGAAGCTTTCTTT. The full variable domain, in which reference TRBV11-1 and TRBJ1-1 provide the parts outside the CDR3, is EAEVAQSPRYKITEKSQAVAFWCDPISGHATLYWYRQILGQGPELLVQFQDESVVDDSQLPKDRFSAERLKGVDSTLKIQPAELGDSAMYLCASSSTGLGTEAFFGQGTRLTVV.

This clone was detected a few times. The chain carries TRBV7-8 and TRBJ1-5; no definite D call. The CDR3 length is 16 residues. V lost 5 bases to trimming and J lost 3 bases, with 17 bases between them. Germline CDR1 and CDR2: SGHVS and FQNEAQ. In DNA, the CDR3 is TGTGCCAGCAGCCCTAGCGCCCTGAGGGTCAATCAGCCCCAGCATTTT. It codes for CASSPSALRVNQPQHF.

The genes are TRBV5-1 and TRBJ2-5; the match to TRBD1 covers 7 bases. The J call is doubtful: the DNA matches TRBJ2-7 better. The CDR3 is 15 residues long. Germline CDR1 and CDR2: SGHRS and YFSETQ. The chain's CDR3 is CASSLAGQVHHEQYF. CDR3 nucleotides: TGCGCCAGCAGCTTGGCCGGACAGGTTCACCACGAGCAGTACTTC.

The rearrangement uses TRBV7-2 and TRBJ2-7, with D uncertain. V was trimmed by 6 bases and J by 6 bases, leaving 12 bases between them. CDR3 length: 12 amino acids. Germline lookup yields CDR1 SGHTA and CDR2 FQGNSA. CDR3 amino acids: CASSSHVGEQYF. DNA for the CDR3: TGTGCCAGCAGTTCACACGTGGGCGAGCAGTACTTC.

This clone was counted between two and nine times. The rearrangement joins TRBV28 to TRBJ2-7, with D uncertain. Trimming left V 3 bases short and J 0 bases short, with 12 bases between. There are 15 residues in the CDR3. Looked up from germline, CDR1 is MDHEN and CDR2 is SYDVKM. The CDR3 sequence is CASSFGVRISYEQYF. Here the CDR3 DNA reads TGTGCCAGCAGTTTTGGGGTCCGAATCTCCTACGAGCAGTACTTC. Together with reference TRBV28 and TRBJ2-7, the CDR3 gives the full variable domain: DVKVTQSSRYLVKRTGEKVFLECVQDMDHENMFWYRQDPGLGLRLIYFSYDVKMKEKGDIPEGYSVSREKKERFSLILESASTNQTSMYLCASSFGVRISYEQYFGPGTRLTVT.

The CDR3 DNA follows: TGTGCCAGCAGCTTAGGTTCGGTCGGCGGCCGGGGAACGGGGGAGCTGTTTTTT. This sequence encodes CASSLGSVGGRGTGELFF. This sequence joins TRBV11-2 and TRBJ2-2, with D perhaps TRBD2 (5 bases). Trimming pared 1 base from V and 8 bases from J, leaving 23 bases between. The germline V gene has CDR1 SGHAT and CDR2 FQNNGV. The CDR3 has 18 amino acids.

This clone occurred a few times. The V and J genes are TRBV28 and TRBJ1-2; no reliable D call. The CDR3 totals 15 residues. CDR1 and CDR2 (germline): MDHEN, SYDVKM. Trimming removed 6 bases from V and 4 bases from J, with 18 bases in between. Here the CDR3 DNA reads TGTGCCAGCAGCCAAACCGGGCCTGAGGGCTATGGCTACACCTTC. Protein: CASSQTGPEGYGYTF.

Details on this clone: The conserved final phenylalanine or tryptophan is absent from the CDR3, which likely points to a read error. The V call is TRBV7-9, the J call TRBJ1-1, with TRBD1 as a possible D gene (6 bases). This CDR3 region has 11 residues. In germline, CDR1 is SEHNR, CDR2 FQNEAQ (reference sequence). Trimming pared 5 bases from V and 8 bases from J, leaving 9 bases between. CDR3 region: CASSLQGEAFS. The CDR3 DNA is TGTGCCAGCAGCCTACAGGGAGAAGCTTTCTCT.

This sequence joins TRBV29-1 and TRBJ1-5; D is perhaps TRBD1 (6 bases). Germline V gene lookup returns CDR1 SQVTM and CDR2 ANQGSEA. The CDR3 has 13 amino acids. Deletions cut 5 bases from V and 2 bases from J, with 10 bases between. The CDR3, as DNA: TGCAGCGTTACCCCAGGGGGCAATCAGCCCCAGCATTTT. It yields the protein CSVTPGGNQPQHF.

The V and J genes are TRBV15 and TRBJ2-1, with D possibly matching TRBD1 (5 bases). CDR3 length: 13 residues. V lost 0 bases, J lost 8 bases, and 8 bases lay in between. The germline CDR1 and CDR2 sequences are LNHNV and YYDKDF (reference sequence). CDR3 sequence reads: CATSRDVGDEQFF. The CDR3 nucleotides are TGTGCCACCAGCAGAGATGTAGGGGATGAGCAGTTCTTC.

This clone was observed a few times. The rearrangement joins TRBV28 to TRBJ1-2; 11 bases match TRBD1. The trim removed 6 bases at V and 4 bases at J, leaving 7 bases unmatched. The germline V gene encodes CDR1 MDHEN and CDR2 SYDVKM. The CDR3 runs to 15 residues. The CDR3 is CASRPGTGGIYGYTF. The DNA for the CDR3 is TGTGCCAGCAGACCCGGGACAGGGGGTATCTATGGCTACACCTTC.

This chain connects TRBV5-1 to TRBJ2-5; no reliable D call. Per the germline V gene, CDR1 is SGHRS and CDR2 is YFSETQ. V lost 0 bases and J 5 bases, leaving 8 bases between the germline ends. The CDR3 is 13 residues long. CDR3 loop: CASSLGVSETQYF. CDR3 DNA sequence: TGCGCCAGCAGCTTGGGAGTCTCCGAGACCCAGTACTTC.

The chain combines TRBV5-5 with TRBJ2-1; D is ambiguous. Trimming stripped 2 bases from V and 0 bases from J, with 9 bases between. The CDR3 totals 15 residues. The germline gives CDR1 SGHKS, CDR2 YYEKEE (reference sequence). CDR3: CASSFQPDSYNEQFF. In DNA form, the CDR3 reads TGTGCCAGCAGCTTTCAACCGGACTCCTACAATGAGCAGTTCTTC.

This chain joins TRBV29-1 and TRBJ1-1; the D gene is possibly TRBD1 (5 bases). Between the trimmed V and J ends, which lost 4 bases and 5 bases, there was a span of 14 bases. CDR3 size: 13 residues. The germline V gene has CDR1 SQVTM and CDR2 ANQGSEA. This CDR3 reads CSVGGRVRTEAFF. The CDR3 DNA reads as TGCAGCGTTGGTGGCAGGGTGAGGACTGAAGCTTTCTTT.

The gene calls are TRBV5-1 and TRBJ2-3, with 16 bases that match TRBD2. Losses at the gene ends were 3 bases for V and 0 bases for J; bases not matched to a gene: 4. The CDR3 length is 18 residues. CDR1 and CDR2 (germline): SGHRS, YFSETQ. The CDR3 bases are TGCGCCAGCAGCTCGGGACTAGCGGGAGGGCCTAGCACAGATACGCAGTATTTT. This translates into CASSSGLAGGPSTDTQYF.

The rearrangement joins TRBV5-4 to TRBJ2-4; 9 nucleotides agree with TRBD2. Germline lookup yields CDR1 SGHNT and CDR2 YYREEE (reference sequence). This CDR3 is 19 amino acids long. V was pared by 4 bases and J by 6 bases, with 20 bases of the junction left unmatched. CDR3 sequence (DNA): TGTGCCAGCAGCCAAAGGAGGAGCCAGCGGGAGGCTAGGGGAAACATTCAGTACTTC. This gives the protein CASSQRRSQREARGNIQYF.

This clone was recorded a few times. The V gene is TRBV4-2, the J gene TRBJ2-3; TRBD1 is a possible D gene (5 bases). Germline values: CDR1 LGHNA, CDR2 YNFKEQ. The CDR3 runs to 16 residues. The V gene lost 1 base and the J gene lost 0 bases, with 11 bases spanning the gap. The CDR3 loop is CASSQAKGSSTDTQYF. In DNA, the CDR3 is TGTGCCAGCAGCCAAGCCAAGGGGTCCAGCACAGATACGCAGTATTTT.

The J gene is TRBJ2-2, the V gene TRBV7-9; unclear D gene. Trimming cost V 10 bases and J 4 bases, with 7 bases left between them. The CDR3 runs 11 residues. CDR1 and CDR2 from the germline V gene are SEHNR and FQNEAQ (reference sequence). CDR3 sequence: CATNPTGELFF. The CDR3 DNA follows: TGTGCCACGAACCCCACCGGGGAGCTGTTTTTT.

This chain links TRBV15 with TRBJ2-7; no clear D gene. Trimming took 1 base from V and 5 from J, leaving 6 bases between them. The germline gives CDR1 LNHNV, CDR2 YYDKDF (reference sequence). CDR3 length: 12 residues. CDR3 DNA sequence: TGTGCCACCAGCAGAGCGGGCCACGAGCAGTACTTC. Translated, it gives CATSRAGHEQYF.

This chain links TRBV7-2 with TRBJ2-7; TRBD1 agrees at 7 bases. The CDR3 contains 15 residues. V shed 4 bases, J shed 0 bases, and the junction held 6 bases outside the gene matches. Germline V gene sequence: CDR1 SGHTA, CDR2 FQGNSA. CDR3 nucleotides: TGTGCCAGCAGCTCGAACAGGGGCAGCTCCTACGAGCAGTACTTC. Residues: CASSSNRGSSYEQYF.

This clone came up a few times. This chain connects TRBV18 to TRBJ2-7; 10 bases agree with TRBD2. Germline loops: CDR1 KGHSH, CDR2 LQKENI. V dropped 3 bases and J dropped 3; count of bases not matched to a gene: 11. This CDR3 has 17 amino acids. CDR3 in DNA: TGTGCCAGCTCACCCTCTGTTCTAGCGGGAGCTGACTACGAGCAGTACTTC. It translates to CASSPSVLAGADYEQYF.

The chain is built from TRBV15 and TRBJ2-7; 10 nucleotides line up with TRBD1. The CDR3 runs to 18 residues. The V segment lost 3 bases and the J segment 4 bases; nucleotides outside the gene matches: 15. Per the germline V gene, CDR1 is LNHNV and CDR2 is YYDKDF (reference sequence). This CDR3 is CATSSRHTRTGGIYEQYF. The CDR3 bases are TGTGCCACCAGCAGTCGACACACACGGACAGGGGGTATTTACGAGCAGTACTTC.

The genes are TRBV6-5 and TRBJ2-1; TRBD2 agrees at 9 bases. Germline V CDR1 and CDR2: MNHEY, SVGAGI. CDR3 size: 12 residues. V gave up 2 bases and J gave up 15 bases; unmatched junction bases: 5. The CDR3 region has the DNA TGTGCCAGCAGTTACGGAGCGGGAGGTCTGTTCTTC. Amino acids: CASSYGAGGLFF.

This clone has just a few counts. The chain joins TRBV4-1 to TRBJ2-4, with D perhaps being TRBD1 or TRBD2 (6 bases each). This CDR3 spans 17 amino acids. CDR1 is MGHRA, CDR2 YSYEKL, per germline. The V end was cut by 0 bases, the J end by 7 bases, with 19 bases between. The CDR3 spells CASSQEGILRRGNIQYF. The CDR3 DNA follows: TGCGCCAGCAGCCAAGAAGGTATATTGCGGAGGGGGAACATTCAGTACTTC.

V is TRBV11-2 and J is TRBJ2-7; D not certain. Trimming left V 1 base short and J 2 bases short, with 12 bases between. Germline CDR1 and CDR2: SGHAT and FQNNGV. CDR3 length: 15 residues. CDR3 in amino acids: CASSLAGFRAYEQYF. As DNA, the CDR3 is TGTGCCAGCAGCTTAGCTGGGTTTCGGGCCTACGAGCAGTACTTC. Supplemented by reference TRBV11-2 and TRBJ2-7, the full variable domain reads EAGVAQSPRYKIIEKRQSVAFWCNPISGHATLYWYQQILGQGPKLLIQFQNNGVVDDSQLPKDRFSAERLKGVDSTLKIQPAKLEDSAVYLCASSLAGFRAYEQYFGPGTRLTVT.

This clone was observed a few times. This chain links TRBV6-1 with TRBJ2-7; TRBD2 aligns across 9 bases. Trimming cost V 5 bases and J 3 bases; bases outside gene matches: 8. The germline gives CDR1 MNHNS, CDR2 SASEGT. There are 15 residues in the CDR3. This CDR3 reads CASSPGGRANYEQYF. The CDR3 region has the DNA TGTGCCAGCAGTCCCGGCGGGAGGGCGAACTACGAGCAGTACTTC.